A single sample gave rise to the 28 T cell receptor beta chains below, sequenced in a study of blood T cell repertoires in COVID-19. Clones were read by immunoSEQ multiplex PCR, and TCRdb kept only the in-frame ones, dropping some. There are approximately 300,000 clones in the sample; about nine tenths occur only once, and roughly 5.3% lies in the top ten. The specimen was PBMCs or T cells enriched from blood (not recorded which). The receptors come from a man aged 55-75 years who had recovered from COVID-19.

The genes are TRBV28 and TRBJ1-1; D possibly corresponds to TRBD1 (6 bases). CDR3 length: 13 amino acids. Trimming removed 3 bases at V and 9 bases at J, with 14 bases between. CDR1 and CDR2 (germline): MDHEN, SYDVKM. In nucleotides, the CDR3 is TGTGCCAGCAGTTTGCCAGGGGCGTTTAAAGCTTTCTTT. Residues: CASSLPGAFKAFF.

A single count supports this clone. J is TRBJ2-3 and V is TRBV9, with a weak D call TRBD2 (6 bases). Germline-derived CDR1 and CDR2 are SGDLS and YYNGEE. The CDR3 is 15 amino acids. V was pared by 2 bases and J by 9 bases, with 19 bases between. This chain's CDR3 is CASSVGDSGVRTQYF. The CDR3 DNA follows: TGTGCCAGCAGCGTCGGGGACTCGGGGGTTCGGACGCAGTATTTT.

The chain recombines TRBV5-4 with TRBJ2-1; TRBD2 matches 12 bases. The ends lost 5 bases at V and 9 bases at J; junction bases unmatched: 9. Germline V gene data show CDR1 as SGHNT and CDR2 as YYREEE (reference sequence). The CDR3 extends over 15 amino acids. The CDR3 region is CASRFGLAGRAEQFF. The CDR3 DNA follows: TGTGCCAGCAGATTTGGACTAGCGGGGAGGGCTGAGCAGTTCTTC.

This clone appeared a few times. V is TRBV19 and J is TRBJ2-2, with TRBD2 matching 14 bases. The CDR3 runs 16 residues. In germline, CDR1 is LNHDA, CDR2 SQIVND (reference sequence). J gave up 6 bases and V 4 bases, and 4 bases lay outside the gene matches. The CDR3 DNA follows: TGTGCCAGTAGTAAACCGGGACTAGCGGGAGCCGGGGAGCTGTTTTTT. It encodes CASSKPGLAGAGELFF.

The V gene is TRBV5-1, the J gene TRBJ1-5; TRBD1 aligns across 8 bases. The germline V gene encodes CDR1 SGHRS and CDR2 YFSETQ. The CDR3 length is 15 residues. V gave up 4 bases and J gave up 1 base; unmatched junction bases: 4. DNA of the CDR3: TGCGCCAGCAGCCTAAGACAGGGGAGCAATCAGCCCCAGCATTTT. Its translation is CASSLRQGSNQPQHF.

The rearrangement uses TRBV5-1 and TRBJ2-5; TRBD2 aligns across 11 bases. The germline gives CDR1 SGHRS, CDR2 YFSETQ. There are 15 residues in the CDR3. The V and J ends lost 4 bases and 2 bases, in that order; junction bases with no gene match: 4. The CDR3 loop reads CASSMTSGTQETQYF. The CDR3 region has the DNA TGCGCCAGCAGCATGACTAGCGGGACGCAAGAGACCCAGTACTTC.

The rearrangement uses TRBV19 and TRBJ2-7; 7 nucleotides line up with TRBD1. Germline CDR1 and CDR2: LNHDA and SQIVND (reference sequence). After removal of 5 bases from V and 4 bases from J, the junction contained 8 bases not matched to a gene. The CDR3 is 14 amino acids. As DNA, the CDR3 is TGTGCCAGTAGTTTACAAGACAGGGCTTACGAGCAGTACTTC. It translates to CASSLQDRAYEQYF.

The CDR3 bases are TGTGCCACCAGTGCTACAACAGGGGTTACTGAAGCTTTCTTT. Amino acid sequence: CATSATTGVTEAFF. This chain links TRBV24-1 with TRBJ1-1, with TRBD1 matching 7 bases. Germline trimming cut 5 bases from V and 5 bases from J; bases unmatched to any gene: 7. The germline gives CDR1 KGHDR, CDR2 SFDVKD. CDR3 length equals 14 residues.

The V call is TRBV6-4, the J call TRBJ2-7; the D is unclear. With 0 bases removed from V and 0 bases from J, the gap between germline ends came to 18 bases. Germline V gives CDR1 MRHNA, CDR2 SNTAGT. The CDR3 is made up of 18 amino acids. The CDR3, as DNA: TGTGCCAGCAGTGACTCAACTCCCTTCGTCCCGAGCTCCTACGAGCAGTACTTC. Its protein is CASSDSTPFVPSSYEQYF.

V and J are TRBV4-3 and TRBJ2-3; the match to TRBD2 covers 7 bases. Per germline, CDR1 LGHNA and CDR2 YSLEER. The CDR3 covers 17 residues. Trimming took 0 bases from V and 5 from J; bases not matched to a gene: 11. This CDR3 is CASSQDLRRERGDTQYF. DNA of the CDR3: TGCGCCAGCAGCCAAGATCTGAGGCGGGAGAGAGGAGATACGCAGTATTTT.

This clone has more than one count but fewer than ten. The rearrangement joins TRBV19 to TRBJ2-3; D call uncertain. The germline V gene encodes CDR1 LNHDA and CDR2 SQIVND (reference sequence). The V gene lost 1 base and the J gene lost 3 bases, with 8 bases spanning the gap. CDR3 length: 14 residues. CDR3 in amino acids: CASSIGPSTDTQYF. Written as DNA, the CDR3 is TGTGCCAGTAGTATAGGGCCATCTACAGATACGCAGTATTTT.

This clone was detected once. This chain uses TRBV28 with TRBJ2-1, with D possibly TRBD1 on 6 matching bases. Trimming removed 6 bases from V and 3 bases from J, with 12 bases in between. The CDR3 length is 14 residues. Germline loops: CDR1 MDHEN, CDR2 SYDVKM. CDR3 nucleotides: TGTGCCAGCAGCCGGACAGAAGTCTACAATGAGCAGTTCTTC. It encodes CASSRTEVYNEQFF.

The rearrangement links TRBV28 to TRBJ2-6, with D perhaps TRBD1 (6 bases). This CDR3 has 15 residues. V shed 6 bases and J shed 3 bases, with 12 bases lying between them. Germline V gives CDR1 MDHEN, CDR2 SYDVKM. CDR3 DNA: TGTGCCAGCAGCTCAGGGGATAGTGGGGCCAACGTCCTGACTTTC. Its translation is CASSSGDSGANVLTF.

This rearrangement joins TRBV24-1 to TRBJ2-3; 7 bases agree with TRBD1. The V gene end was trimmed by 5 bases and the J gene end by 0 bases; junction bases not matched to a gene: 4. CDR1 and CDR2 from the germline V gene are KGHDR and SFDVKD. This CDR3 comprises 15 residues. In nucleotides, the CDR3 is TGTGCCACCAGTGGGAAGGGGGCCAGCACAGATACGCAGTATTTT. Amino acids: CATSGKGASTDTQYF.

This rearrangement joins TRBV6-6 to TRBJ2-4, with 7 bases fitting TRBD1. CDR3 length: 14 residues. Germline V CDR1 and CDR2: MNHNY, SVGAGI (reference sequence). Trimming removed 7 bases from V and 7 bases from J; junction bases left unmatched: 10. The CDR3 DNA follows: TGTGCCAGCACCGTAACAGGGGCGGGCAACATTCAGTACTTC. Protein product: CASTVTGAGNIQYF.

V and J are TRBV5-1 and TRBJ2-3; TRBD2 might be the D (6 bases). Germline V gives CDR1 SGHRS, CDR2 YFSETQ. This CDR3 is 15 amino acids long. Trimming stripped 6 bases from V and 1 base from J, with 15 bases between. The CDR3 region is CASTRGGEGTDTQYF. CDR3 nucleotides: TGCGCCAGCACTCGAGGCGGGGAGGGCACAGATACGCAGTATTTT.

This clone was detected once. The rearrangement uses TRBV6-2 or TRBV6-3 and TRBJ2-6, with D tentatively TRBD1 (6 bases). Looked up from germline, CDR1 is MNHEY and CDR2 is SVGEGT. CDR3 length equals 16 residues. V lost 3 bases to trimming and J lost 3 bases, with 12 bases between them. CDR3 residues: CASSYPTGFGANVLTF. CDR3 bases: TGTGCCAGCAGTTATCCCACAGGGTTTGGGGCCAACGTCCTGACTTTC.

The rearrangement uses TRBV11-2 and TRBJ2-1, with a tentative D call TRBD2 (6 bases). The ends were cut back, 4 bases at V and 6 bases at J, with 16 bases in the middle. The CDR3 extends over 15 amino acids. Per the germline V gene, CDR1 is SGHAT and CDR2 is FQNNGV. CDR3 sequence reads: CASSSPYGSPNEQFF. The CDR3 DNA sequence: TGTGCCAGCAGCTCCCCTTACGGGAGTCCCAATGAGCAGTTCTTC.

This sequence joins TRBV5-5 and TRBJ1-2, with TRBD1 matching over 10 bases. The CDR3 has 17 amino acids. V lost 1 base and J lost 2; bases outside the gene matches: 8. Germline V lookup: CDR1 SGHKS, CDR2 YYEKEE (reference sequence). CDR3 DNA: TGTGCCAGCAGCTTGTGGACAGGGGGTCCAGGGAACTATGGCTACACCTTC. It translates to CASSLWTGGPGNYGYTF.

V gene TRBV4-3 combines with J gene TRBJ2-7; D is unresolved. From germline, CDR1 is LGHNA and CDR2 YSLEER. The CDR3 loop spans 14 amino acids. The V gene lost 0 bases and the J gene lost 0 bases, with 6 bases spanning the gap. As DNA, the CDR3 is TGCGCCAGCAGCCAAGATGGCAACTCCTACGAGCAGTACTTC. Protein: CASSQDGNSYEQYF.

This chain connects TRBV19 to TRBJ1-5, with 10 bases identical to TRBD1. V gave up 3 bases and J gave up 7 bases; unmatched junction bases: 9. The CDR3 totals 16 residues. Germline CDR1 and CDR2: LNHDA and SQIVND (reference sequence). This CDR3 is CASSIVGRGQGQPQHF. CDR3 DNA: TGTGCCAGTAGTATCGTCGGCAGGGGACAGGGGCAGCCCCAGCATTTT.

The rearrangement links TRBV27 to TRBJ1-3; perhaps TRBD1 as D (6 bases). Germline V gives CDR1 MNHEY, CDR2 SMNVEV (reference sequence). The ends were cut back, 3 bases at V and 0 bases at J, with 18 bases in the middle. The CDR3 covers 18 residues. The CDR3 region has the DNA TGTGCCAGCAGTTTGAAACAGGGCCTAAACCTCTCTGGAAACACCATATATTTT. As protein: CASSLKQGLNLSGNTIYF.

The chain employs TRBV7-9 and TRBJ2-5, with 12 bases aligning to TRBD2. The CDR3 consists of 16 residues. CDR1 is SEHNR and CDR2 is FQNEAQ in the germline V gene (reference sequence). V dropped 5 bases and J dropped 2; count of bases not matched to a gene: 6. The CDR3 nucleotides are TGTGCCAGCAGCCCTAGACTAGCGGGAGAGCAAGAGACCCAGTACTTC. Translating it yields CASSPRLAGEQETQYF.

CDR3 coding DNA: TGTGCCAGCAGTTACTCCACAGATACGCAGTATTTT. This sequence encodes CASSYSTDTQYF. The gene calls are TRBV2 and TRBJ2-3; the D is unclear. Germline CDR1 and CDR2: SNHLY and FYNNEI. This CDR3 comprises 12 residues. Trimming shortened V by 5 bases and J by 2 bases, and 5 bases separated the two germline ends. Full variable domain (rest looked up from reference TRBV2 and TRBJ2-3): EPEVTQTPSHQVTQMGQEVILRCVPISNHLYFYWYRQILGQKVEFLVSFYNNEISEKSEIFDDQFSVERPDGSNFTLKIRSTKLEDSAMYFCASSYSTDTQYFGPGTRLTVL.

The chain is built from TRBV9 and TRBJ1-2; possible D gene TRBD1, 6 bases. Germline V gives CDR1 SGDLS, CDR2 YYNGEE. The CDR3 is 16 residues long. V dropped 4 bases and J dropped 5 bases, with 21 bases sitting between them. This chain's CDR3 is CASSLSGTPLAYGYTF. Written as DNA, the CDR3 is TGTGCCAGCAGCCTTTCCGGGACACCGTTAGCTTATGGCTACACCTTC.

This clone was seen only once. This sequence joins TRBV5-6 and TRBJ1-2; TRBD1 aligns across 7 bases. V gave up 2 bases and J gave up 13 bases; unmatched junction bases: 5. Germline CDR1 SGHDT, CDR2 YYEEEE. The CDR3 loop spans 11 amino acids. CDR3 in amino acids: CASSLDRALTF. CDR3 nucleotides: TGTGCCAGCAGCTTAGACAGGGCGCTCACCTTC.

The J gene is TRBJ2-7, the V gene TRBV27; D possibly corresponds to TRBD1 (5 bases). The germline V gene encodes CDR1 MNHEY and CDR2 SMNVEV (reference sequence). CDR3 size: 14 residues. V dropped 1 base and J dropped 4 bases, with 11 bases sitting between them. This CDR3 is CASSLWGRAYEQYF. The CDR3, as DNA: TGTGCCAGCAGTTTATGGGGCAGGGCGTACGAGCAGTACTTC.

The chain combines TRBV7-2 with TRBJ2-5, with D possibly TRBD1 on 5 matching bases. The germline gives CDR1 SGHTA, CDR2 FQGNSA. V lost 5 bases to trimming and J lost 6 bases, with 19 bases between them. This CDR3 region has 15 residues. The CDR3 sequence is CASSPTPGLGKTQYF. CDR3 nucleotides: TGTGCCAGCAGCCCCACGCCAGGGTTGGGAAAGACCCAGTACTTC.